This is a list of T cell receptor beta chains from one sample in a study of shared clonotypes between healthy human individuals. The protocol was immunoSEQ multiplex PCR, while the TCRdb copy is restricted to in-frame clones and leaves out a portion. The data contain 2 million to 3 million clones, roughly 93% of them singletons. Sequenced: naive CD4+ T cells from PBMCs. These receptor sequences come from a man younger than 30 in good health. Some clones in this sample may be carry-over from other donors' samples. Both conserved end residues are trimmed from each CDR3. For some rows the clone size is stated as once, few or many, or as a class when expanded; others skip it.

v_call,j_call,clone_size,cdr3_length,cdr3_aa
TRBV5-4,TRBJ2-7,.,13,ASSLEGLVSYEQY
TRBV5-6,TRBJ2-2,.,14,ASSLGLGLGTGELF
TRBV29-1,TRBJ2-7,.,13,SVGLGTSGPYEQY
TRBV12-5,TRBJ2-7,.,13,ASGPGQGESGEQY
TRBV6-5,TRBJ2-3,.,12,ASSRGTSADTQY
TRBV18,TRBJ2-7,.,10,ASSSDAYEQY
TRBV5-4,TRBJ2-1,.,12,ASHGKGTYNEQF
TRBV6-4,TRBJ2-7,few,10,ASSDYTYEQY
TRBV4-2,TRBJ2-1,once,16,ASSQGSPSGRAYNEQF
TRBV7-9,TRBJ1-2,.,14,ASSTGQGDPYYGYT
TRBV30,TRBJ1-2,.,9,ARQGEGGYT
TRBV7-2,TRBJ2-1,once,11,ASNSQGYNEQF
TRBV27,TRBJ2-1,.,13,ASSWYRSSYNEQF
TRBV2,TRBJ2-7,.,10,ASSEVGREQY
TRBV19,TRBJ2-7,.,11,ASSPSGSNEQY
TRBV28,TRBJ1-5,.,12,ASSQGGSNQPQH
TRBV5-1,TRBJ2-3,.,13,ASSLSGDSTDTQY
TRBV6-6,TRBJ2-2,.,10,ASRANTGELF
TRBV25-1,TRBJ1-4,once,14,ASSERSGGVSEKLF
TRBV18,TRBJ1-4,.,12,ASSPGRDNEKLF
TRBV5-1,TRBJ2-7,.,12,ASSSIGQGAEQY
TRBV4-1,TRBJ1-5,.,13,ASSQDGGDWQPQH
TRBV7-6,TRBJ2-1,.,12,ASSGPAPYNEQF
TRBV29-1,TRBJ2-5,once,12,SVEVSGSGETQY
TRBV18,TRBJ1-4,once,13,ASSPSQGSGEKLF
TRBV9,TRBJ2-1,.,13,ASSVATWLVGEQF
TRBV19,TRBJ2-6,.,15,ASSSRDRSSGANVLT
TRBV9,TRBJ1-2,.,11,ASSAGNNNGYT
TRBV5-4,TRBJ2-2,.,15,ASSPGTSGSGTGELF
TRBV18,TRBJ1-1,few,13,ASSPQRQSNTEAF
TRBV5-1,TRBJ2-7,.,12,ASTGTLSSYEQY
TRBV4-1,TRBJ2-1,few,13,ASRVPGQGYNEQF
TRBV27,TRBJ2-1,.,11,ASSPGLTNEQF
TRBV27,TRBJ2-7,.,11,ASSPRVSVEQY
TRBV10-3,TRBJ2-5,.,11,AISLRVQETQY
TRBV7-9,TRBJ1-5,few,12,ASSPSTGGTPQH
TRBV7-9,TRBJ1-4,.,12,ASSRGTDNEKLF
TRBV5-1,TRBJ2-5,.,13,ASSLAGTSGETQY
TRBV5-1,TRBJ2-1,.,14,ASSVRPGLVHNEQF
TRBV11-2,TRBJ2-5,.,12,ASSLVAGGETQY
TRBV5-8,TRBJ2-3,.,14,ASSSTTGRWTDTQY
TRBV6-5,TRBJ2-1,once,14,ASSYNPSGVYNEQF
TRBV5-4,TRBJ2-2,.,15,ASSARDRIDNTGELF
TRBV5-1,TRBJ2-7,.,13,ASSLGLAATYEQY
TRBV5-1,TRBJ1-1,.,13,ASSEQGRVNTEAF
TRBV7-8,TRBJ1-1,.,11,ASSYRDNTEAF
TRBV7-9,TRBJ2-2,.,12,ASSLTVRTGELF
TRBV6-1,TRBJ1-4,.,14,ASSEELTATNEKLF
TRBV5-1,TRBJ1-1,.,11,ASSLKRGTEAF
TRBV5-4,TRBJ2-1,.,16,ASSSTRLTGRVGNEQF
TRBV20-1,TRBJ2-5,.,9,SAGPQGTQY
TRBV7-9,TRBJ2-7,.,15,ASSLTRAPRVSYEQY
TRBV10-3,TRBJ2-4,.,14,AISEDDTMAKNIQY
TRBV28,TRBJ1-2,.,10,ASSLVGSGYT
TRBV4-1,TRBJ1-5,.,13,ASSQNVIINQPQH
TRBV6-6,TRBJ1-1,.,11,ASSSQGDTEAF
TRBV4-3,TRBJ2-1,.,15,ASSQEGRYPLHNEQF